This TCR beta chain was sequenced for a study of shared T cell receptors in the human thymus. Data came from immunoSEQ multiplex PCR; TCRdb stores just in-frame clones and leaves some out. Of about 380,000 clones listed, more than 85% are singletons. CDR3 length equals 20 residues. The ends were cut back, 2 bases at V and 2 bases at J, with 25 bases in the middle. CDR1 is SGHVS and CDR2 is FNYEAQ in the germline V gene. This chain uses TRBV7-6 with TRBJ1-5; D is unresolved. Specimen: thymocytes. The receptor's source is a human donor. CDR3: CASSLRSREQTDLGNQPQHF. CDR3 coding DNA: TGTGCCAGCAGCTTAAGAAGCCGGGAACAGACGGATCTAGGCAATCAGCCCCAGCATTTT. The full variable domain, completed using reference TRBV7-6 and TRBJ1-5, is GAGVSQSPRYKVTKRGQDVALRCDPISGHVSLYWYRQALGQGPEFLTYFNYEAQQDKSGLPNDRFSAERPEGSISTLTIQRTEQRDSAMYRCASSLRSREQTDLGNQPQHFGDGTRLSIL.